These T cell receptor beta chains were read from a single sample in a study of OX40 agonist ivuxolimab in advanced cancers. The method was immunoSEQ multiplex PCR; TCRdb's version includes in-frame clones alone and lacks a portion of them. The repertoire consists of tens of thousands of clones, with around 87% occurring once and the leading ten covering over 0.2%. The specimen comprised CD4+ or CD8+ T cells sorted from blood, sampled in a trial of the OX40 agonist ivuxolimab. All receptors come from an adult with an advanced solid tumor such as melanoma, head and neck, liver or kidney cancer. Both conserved end residues are part of each CDR3. D genes are given only for firm matches. A clone size is listed for some rows: how often the clone was seen (once, few, many), or a class if it is expanded.

D gene	J gene	clone size	V gene	CDR3 DNA	CDR3 protein
.	TRBJ1-2	.	TRBV19	TGTGCCAGTAGTATGGACCGGGGGGGGCGATCCCTCTATGGCTACACCTTC	CASSMDRGGRSLYGYTF
.	TRBJ2-5	.	TRBV5-6	TGTGCCAGCAGCTTGGCCGGGGTGGAGACCCAGTACTTC	CASSLAGVETQYF
.	TRBJ2-7	few	TRBV28	TGTGCCAGCAGTTTGCCAGGGCTACCCTACGAGCAGTACTTC	CASSLPGLPYEQYF
.	TRBJ1-4	.	TRBV28	TGTGCCAGCAGTTTAGGGGGAACTAATGAAAAACTGTTTTTT	CASSLGGTNEKLFF
.	TRBJ2-7	.	TRBV11-1	TGTGCCAGCAGCCAAACTAGCACGGTGCAGTACTTC	CASSQTSTVQYF
.	TRBJ1-4	.	TRBV15	TGTGCCACCAGCAGGGCGAAACCACTTAATGAAAAACTGTTTTTT	CATSRAKPLNEKLFF
.	TRBJ2-6	.	TRBV28	TGTGCCAGCAAGGGGGGGTCCTCTGGGGCCAACGTCCTGACTTTC	CASKGGSSGANVLTF
.	TRBJ1-5	few	TRBV19	TGTGCCAGTAGTGATGGGCAGGGTGGTTGGCAGCCCCAGCATTTT	CASSDGQGGWQPQHF
.	TRBJ2-5	.	TRBV5-1	TGCGCCAGCAGTCCAACCCAACGGGAGAAAGAGACCCAGTACTTC	CASSPTQREKETQYF
.	TRBJ1-4	few	TRBV2	TGTGCCAGCAGTGAATATGGGGGTACCCATGAAAAACTGTTTTTT	CASSEYGGTHEKLFF
.	TRBJ1-1	.	TRBV19	TGTGCCAGTAGTTGGGTAGGGGAAGCGAACACTGAAGCTTTCTTT	CASSWVGEANTEAFF
.	TRBJ2-3	.	TRBV6-5	TGTGCCAGCAGTTACTGGGGTGAGGGCACAGATACGCAGTATTTT	CASSYWGEGTDTQYF
TRBD2	TRBJ2-5	.	TRBV9	TGTGCCAGCAGCGTGGGACTAGCGGGGTCCGGTTCGACCGGACGACAGTTCCAAGAGACCCAGTACTTC	CASSVGLAGSGSTGRQFQETQYF
TRBD2	TRBJ2-7	.	TRBV5-1	TGCGCCAGCAGGTTTACTAGCGGGAGTAACTACGAGCAGTACTTC	CASRFTSGSNYEQYF
TRBD2	TRBJ2-3	.	TRBV4-1	TGCGCCAGCAGCCCACTAGCGGGATTGGGTACGCAGTATTTT	CASSPLAGLGTQYF
TRBD2	TRBJ2-7	.	TRBV28	TGTGCCAGCAGCGGGTCCCGCGGGAGGGGTTCCTACGAGCAGTACTTC	CASSGSRGRGSYEQYF
.	TRBJ1-1	.	TRBV6-7	TGTGCCATCCAATATGGGGGGCAGAACACTGAAGCTTTCTTT	CAIQYGGQNTEAFF
.	TRBJ2-3	.	TRBV2	TGTGCCAGCAGTCGCACAGATACGCAGTATTTT	CASSRTDTQYF
TRBD2	TRBJ2-1	.	TRBV6-4	TGTGCCAGCAGTGCCCTAGCGGGAGTGAGGAATGAGCAGTTCTTC	CASSALAGVRNEQFF
TRBD2	TRBJ2-3	.	TRBV2	TGTGCCAGCAGTCCGAGAGGGACTAGCGGGAGAAGTCGGAAAACAGATACGCAGTATTTT	CASSPRGTSGRSRKTDTQYF
.	TRBJ1-1	.	TRBV9	TGTGCCAGCAGCGTGGGGCAGGAGAACACTGAAGCTTTCTTT	CASSVGQENTEAFF
.	TRBJ2-7	.	TRBV12-5	TGTGCTAGTGGTTTGTCCACACAGTCACAGTACTTC	CASGLSTQSQYF
.	TRBJ1-1	.	TRBV5-6	TGTGCCAGCAGCTTGGCGTTTGGGGATGATGTAGTGACTTTCTTT	CASSLAFGDDVVTFF
.	TRBJ2-7	.	TRBV5-4	TGTGCCAGCAGCCCACGAGGAGAGGCCGAGCAGTACTTC	CASSPRGEAEQYF